A single sample gave rise to the 10 T cell receptor beta chains below, sequenced in a study of T cells in Graves' hyperthyroidism and ophthalmopathy. What was amplified from RNA transcripts were TCR beta CDR3 regions. During a first-round RT-PCR of the TCR CDR3, the HTBI primer set was used. In TCRdb, the multiplex PCR reads were re-called with MiXCR into one record per CDR3 protein. The table records about 260,000 distinct CDR3 sequences, 15% to 20% of them present only once. The source material was blood. The receptors were sampled from a woman aged 18-29 years with Graves' ophthalmopathy.

This clonotype was observed at least ten times. The genes are TRBV19 and TRBJ1-1; D is possibly TRBD1 (6 bases). Looked up from germline, CDR1 is LNHDA and CDR2 is SQIVND (reference sequence). Deletions cut 7 bases from V and 4 bases from J, with 13 bases between. The CDR3 runs to 13 residues. CDR3 in DNA: TGTGCCAGTAAGCAGGGGCTAATCACTGAAGCTTTCTTT. This encodes CASKQGLITEAFF.

This clonotype came up many times. The J gene is TRBJ2-2, the V gene TRBV28; D gene unclear. Germline V CDR1 and CDR2: MDHEN, SYDVKM. V lost 11 bases to trimming and J lost 7 bases, with 14 bases between them. CDR3 length: 12 residues. CDR3 sequence reads: CAALRSGGELFF. CDR3 DNA: TGTGCCGCCCTCAGAAGTGGCGGGGAGCTGTTTTTT.

This clonotype has ten or more counts. The J gene is TRBJ2-1, the V gene TRBV6-1; D might be TRBD2 (5 bases). V lost 5 bases and J 9 bases, leaving 14 bases between the germline ends. This CDR3 spans 13 amino acids. Germline CDR1 MNHNS, CDR2 SASEGT. CDR3 nucleotides: TGTGCCAGCAGTTCGCTAGCTCCGGGTGAGCAGTTCTTC. This translates into CASSSLAPGEQFF.

Many counts were recorded for this clonotype. This chain links TRBV6-2 or TRBV6-3 with TRBJ2-1; TRBD1 aligns across 7 bases. Germline lookup yields CDR1 MNHEY and CDR2 SVGEGT. Trimming cost V 8 bases and J 4 bases; bases outside gene matches: 2. This CDR3 region has 12 residues. In nucleotides, the CDR3 is TGTGCCAGCTGGACAGGTTACAATGAGCAGTTCTTC. Protein product: CASWTGYNEQFF.

This clonotype was seen ten or more times. The chain links TRBV20-1 to TRBJ2-7; D is unclear. This CDR3 has 11 residues. Germline lookup yields CDR1 DFQATT and CDR2 SNEGSKA (reference sequence). The V gene lost 4 bases and the J gene lost 2 bases, with 6 bases spanning the gap. In nucleotides, the CDR3 is TGCAGTGCTAAACACCCCTACGAGCAGTACTTC. Protein sequence: CSAKHPYEQYF.

This clonotype was counted ten times or more. The chain joins TRBV7-9 to TRBJ2-6, with a weak D call TRBD2 (6 bases). From germline, CDR1 is SEHNR and CDR2 FQNEAQ (reference sequence). V dropped 2 bases and J dropped 2 bases, with 13 bases sitting between them. This CDR3 comprises 17 residues. In nucleotides, the CDR3 is TGTGCCAGCAGCTTATGGTTGGGGGGTACTGGGGCCAACGTCCTGACTTTC. This sequence encodes CASSLWLGGTGANVLTF.

This clonotype was found many times. The J gene is TRBJ1-1, the V gene TRBV7-9; 7 nucleotides agree with TRBD1. This CDR3 comprises 13 residues. V shed 4 bases, J shed 8 bases, and the junction held 7 bases outside the gene matches. In germline, CDR1 is SEHNR, CDR2 FQNEAQ (reference sequence). For the CDR3, the DNA is TGTGCCAGCAGCTCCACCAGGACAGGAGAAGCTTTCTTT. It specifies CASSSTRTGEAFF.

This clonotype was seen repeatedly, ten times or more. The V and J genes are TRBV11-2 and TRBJ2-5, with a possible D match to TRBD2 (6 bases). The germline gives CDR1 SGHAT, CDR2 FQNNGV. Trimming shortened V by 2 bases and J by 1 base, and 11 bases separated the two germline ends. This CDR3 contains 15 residues. The CDR3, as DNA: TGTGCCAGCAGCTTATTCGGGACTCTCCAAGAGACCCAGTACTTC. Its protein product is CASSLFGTLQETQYF.

With respect to this clonotype: No conserved phenylalanine or tryptophan ends this CDR3, so it is likely a read error. The V call is TRBV7-8, the J call TRBJ2-5; 9 bases agree with TRBD1. With V trimmed by 0 bases and J by 10 bases, 3 bases remained unmatched. The CDR3 totals 13 residues. Germline V gene lookup returns CDR1 SGHVS and CDR2 FQNEAQ. CDR3 region: CASSLAGQGVQYV. DNA of the CDR3: TGTGCCAGCAGCTTAGCGGGACAGGGCGTCCAGTACGTC.

This clonotype was counted at least ten times. This chain connects TRBV28 to TRBJ1-2; 9 bases are shared with TRBD1. The CDR3 runs 18 residues. The germline gives CDR1 MDHEN, CDR2 SYDVKM. V lost 5 bases to trimming and J lost 1 base; unmatched junction nucleotides: 14. The chain's CDR3 is CASSVLGQGRTFNYGYTF. DNA of the CDR3: TGTGCCAGCAGTGTGCTCGGACAGGGGCGAACCTTTAACTATGGCTACACCTTC.